These 26 T cell receptor beta chains share one sample of origin, sequenced in a study of vaccination effects on CD4 cells after COVID-19. Profiled with immunoSEQ multiplex PCR; TCRdb holds only in-frame clones, not every one. This table has about 73,000 clones, roughly 74% appearing once. The antigens these receptors bind are not known. Using viral peptide pools, the ViraFEST assay grew out antigen-specific CD4+ T cells prior to sequencing. With roughly 9 days of culture completed, CD4+ T cells were isolated. No vaccinee had earlier SARS-CoV-2 infection, and nucleocapsid antibodies were negative. Here the sequenced sample was CD4+ T cells from PBMCs cultured with HCoV-NL63 spike peptides, taken before COVID-19 vaccination. These TCRs come from a human donor who received a COVID-19 vaccine.

V is TRBV5-1 and J is TRBJ1-2; perhaps TRBD1 as D (6 bases). The CDR3 is made up of 16 amino acids. CDR1 SGHRS and CDR2 YFSETQ come from the germline V gene. Trimming removed 0 bases from V and 6 bases from J, with 18 bases in between. The CDR3 reads CASSLVGDTGSHGYTF. The CDR3 bases are TGCGCCAGCAGCTTGGTGGGGGACACGGGATCCCATGGCTACACCTTC.

This clone appeared once. This rearrangement joins TRBV6-5 to TRBJ2-1; 9 nucleotides match TRBD2. Trimming took 2 bases from V and 9 from J; bases not matched to a gene: 5. Looked up from germline, CDR1 is MNHEY and CDR2 is SVGAGI. The CDR3 is made up of 14 amino acids. The CDR3 spells CASSYPNSGGEQFF. CDR3 coding DNA: TGTGCCAGCAGTTACCCCAATAGCGGGGGTGAGCAGTTCTTC.

This clone appeared once. This chain connects TRBV4-1 to TRBJ2-2; 8 bases match TRBD2. Germline-derived CDR1 and CDR2 are MGHRA and YSYEKL. Trimming cost V 0 bases and J 7 bases; bases outside gene matches: 10. The length of the CDR3 is 17 residues. CDR3 sequence reads: CASSQEGRLAGYGELFF. The DNA of the CDR3 is TGCGCCAGCAGCCAAGAGGGGCGGTTAGCGGGGTACGGGGAGCTGTTTTTT.

In its sample, this clone was seen a few times. The genes are TRBV18 and TRBJ1-6, with TRBD1 identical over 7 bases. Germline CDR1 KGHSH, CDR2 LQKENI. With 4 bases clipped from V and 7 bases from J, the junction kept 4 bases outside the gene matches. The CDR3 length is 14 residues. CDR3: CASSQDRLNSPLHF. DNA of the CDR3: TGTGCCAGCTCACAGGACAGGCTGAATTCACCCCTCCACTTT.

V and J are TRBV7-8 and TRBJ1-5; tentatively, D is TRBD1 (5 bases). The CDR3 spans 16 residues. Germline CDR1 SGHVS, CDR2 FQNEAQ. V lost 7 bases, J lost 0 bases, and 16 bases lay in between. The CDR3 spells CASTPSWGYSNQPQHF. CDR3 in DNA: TGTGCCAGCACCCCAAGTTGGGGGTATAGCAATCAGCCCCAGCATTTT.

This clone came up once. The rearrangement links TRBV6-2 or TRBV6-3 to TRBJ1-2; D is unclear. V lost 4 bases and J lost 2, with 11 bases in between. The germline gives CDR1 MNHEY, CDR2 SVGEGT. This CDR3 region has 14 residues. CDR3 protein: CASSSIKGNYGYTF. In nucleotides, the CDR3 is TGTGCCAGCAGTTCAATCAAAGGAAACTATGGCTACACCTTC.

On this clone: Other DNA variants within this sample encode the same CDR3. The chain links TRBV12-3 or TRBV12-4 to TRBJ2-7; D is perhaps TRBD1 (6 bases). This CDR3 has 13 amino acids. Between the trimmed V and J ends, which lost 1 base and 6 bases, there was a span of 10 bases. The CDR3 nucleotides read TGTGCCAGCAGTTTAGTGGAAGGGGGCGAGCAGTACGTC. Its protein is CASSLVEGGEQYV.

V usage is TRBV6-5 and J usage is TRBJ1-3; no definite D call. From germline, CDR1 is MNHEY and CDR2 SVGAGI. V gave up 7 bases and J gave up 0 bases, with 7 bases separating them. The CDR3 is made up of 13 amino acids. The CDR3 DNA reads TGTGCCAGCAAGACCAGCTCTGGAAACACCATATATTTT. It is translated as CASKTSSGNTIYF.

The rearrangement uses TRBV7-2 and TRBJ2-5; TRBD2 matches 12 bases. Germline CDR1 is SGHTA and CDR2 is FQGNSA. This CDR3 is built from 19 residues. Losses at the gene ends were 3 bases for V and 3 bases for J; bases not matched to a gene: 14. In DNA, the CDR3 is TGTGCCAGCAGCTTCAGACTAGCGGGGGATCAGAAAGTTAAAGAGACCCAGTACTTC. Protein: CASSFRLAGDQKVKETQYF.

The chain is built from TRBV6-6 and TRBJ2-2; TRBD2 matches at 13 bases. CDR3 size: 15 residues. Trimming took 6 bases from V and 8 from J; bases not matched to a gene: 6. CDR1 is MNHNY, CDR2 SVGAGI, per germline (reference sequence). This chain's CDR3 is CASSPGTSGVGELFF. Here the CDR3 DNA reads TGTGCCAGCAGCCCCGGGACTAGCGGGGTAGGGGAGCTGTTTTTT.

The rearrangement uses TRBV21-1 and TRBJ1-2. TRBV21-1 is assigned pseudogene status. The CDR3 has 18 amino acids. CDR3 sequence: CASSLGGGGKASNYGYTF. The CDR3 DNA reads TGTGCCAGCAGCCTCGGCGGGGGGGGAAAGGCAAGTAACTATGGCTACACCTTC.

The CDR3 nucleotides are TGCAGCGTTGAAGGCGGGGGGGATTCAGAGACCCAGTACTTC. This encodes CSVEGGGDSETQYF. The genes are TRBV29-1 and TRBJ2-5, with 9 nucleotides matching TRBD2. Germline assignment: CDR1 SQVTM and CDR2 ANQGSEA. The CDR3 loop spans 14 amino acids. With V trimmed by 1 base and J by 4 bases, 4 bases remained unmatched.

The chain uses TRBV5-1 and TRBJ2-5, with D possibly matching TRBD2 (6 bases). The CDR3 is 13 amino acids. The germline gives CDR1 SGHRS, CDR2 YFSETQ. Trimming left V 3 bases short and J 5 bases short, with 11 bases between. Here the CDR3 reads CASSSGVVETQYF. In nucleotides, the CDR3 is TGCGCCAGCAGCTCGGGGGTGGTTGAGACCCAGTACTTC.

The chain employs TRBV11-3 and TRBJ1-3; the D gene is possibly TRBD1 (5 bases). Trimming removed 2 bases at V and 0 bases at J, with 17 bases between. The CDR3 length is 18 residues. The germline V gene encodes CDR1 SGHNT and CDR2 YENEEA. CDR3 DNA: TGTGCCAGCAGCTTAAAGGCTAGCGGGACCACCTCTGGAAACACCATATATTTT. It translates to CASSLKASGTTSGNTIYF.

The chain's CDR3 is CASSVIGQGANIQYF. The CDR3, as DNA: TGTGCCAGCAGTGTGATCGGACAGGGGGCAAACATTCAGTACTTC. The chain has TRBV2 and TRBJ2-4; 11 bases agree with TRBD1. The V and J ends lost 4 bases and 6 bases, in that order; junction bases with no gene match: 5. Germline CDR1 and CDR2: SNHLY and FYNNEI. This CDR3 contains 15 residues.

V is TRBV5-1 and J is TRBJ1-1; 7 nucleotides agree with TRBD1. J lost 1 base, V lost 3 bases, and 6 bases had no gene match. The CDR3 is 15 residues long. Germline-derived CDR1 and CDR2 are SGHRS and YFSETQ. The CDR3 sequence is CASSSTGTENTEAFF. CDR3 DNA: TGCGCCAGCAGCTCTACAGGGACAGAGAACACTGAAGCTTTCTTT.

V usage is TRBV28 and J usage is TRBJ2-7, with D tentatively TRBD1 (5 bases). Germline V lookup: CDR1 MDHEN, CDR2 SYDVKM. This CDR3 is built from 14 residues. The V end lost 5 bases, the J end lost 0 bases, and 11 bases lay between the germline ends. CDR3 bases: TGTGCCAGCAGTGGGATGGGGCTCTCCTACGAGCAGTACGTC. It is translated as CASSGMGLSYEQYV.

The gene calls are TRBV28 and TRBJ1-5, with D possibly matching TRBD1 (5 bases). The germline V and J ends were trimmed by 4 bases and 6 bases, with 10 bases remaining between them. The germline V gene encodes CDR1 MDHEN and CDR2 SYDVKM. The CDR3 extends over 13 amino acids. The CDR3 spells CASSSKQVQPQHF. CDR3 in DNA: TGTGCCAGCAGTTCCAAACAGGTTCAGCCCCAGCATTTT.

The V gene is TRBV6-5, the J gene TRBJ1-2, with D unresolved. The V end lost 6 bases, the J end lost 5 bases, and 19 bases lay between the germline ends. The CDR3 is 15 residues long. The germline V gene encodes CDR1 MNHEY and CDR2 SVGAGI. Written as DNA, the CDR3 is TGTGCCAGCAGGGGAAACGGTGCTCTAGGGTATGGCTACACCTTC. Amino acids: CASRGNGALGYGYTF.

The V and J genes are TRBV6-4 and TRBJ2-7, with TRBD1 matching over 7 bases. The length of the CDR3 is 12 residues. The ends lost 8 bases at V and 7 bases at J; junction bases unmatched: 8. Germline V gives CDR1 MRHNA, CDR2 SNTAGT. The CDR3 coding sequence is TGTGCCAGCCCCGACAGGGTGGAGGAGCAGTACGTC. Residues: CASPDRVEEQYV.

V is TRBV2 and J is TRBJ2-7; possible D gene TRBD2, 6 bases. This CDR3 region has 14 residues. V dropped 2 bases and J dropped 3 bases, with 11 bases sitting between them. The germline gives CDR1 SNHLY, CDR2 FYNNEI. The CDR3 bases are TGTGCCAGCAGTGAATTTGGCGGGGACTACGAGCAGTACGTC. This gives the protein CASSEFGGDYEQYV.

This clone was detected only once. This chain joins TRBV2 and TRBJ1-5; D gene unclear. Germline CDR1 is SNHLY and CDR2 is FYNNEI. CDR3 length: 12 residues. Trimming left V 4 bases short and J 6 bases short, with 7 bases between. The CDR3 region is CASSARSQPQHF. In DNA form, the CDR3 reads TGTGCCAGCAGTGCACGGAGTCAGCCCCAGCATTTT.

This sequence joins TRBV20-1 and TRBJ1-1; the D gene is possibly TRBD1 (6 bases). Germline CDR1 and CDR2: DFQATT and SNEGSKA (reference sequence). Trimming took 1 base from V and 6 from J, leaving 6 bases between them. The CDR3 sequence is 11 residues long. In DNA, the CDR3 is TGCAGTGCTAGAGGGGGGCCTGAAGCTTTCTTT. Translating it yields CSARGGPEAFF.

This clone turned up a few times. This chain uses TRBV7-3 with TRBJ1-1; D may be TRBD1 (6 bases). V gave up 4 bases and J gave up 2 bases, with 17 bases separating them. The CDR3 loop spans 16 amino acids. The germline V gene encodes CDR1 SGHTA and CDR2 FQGTGA. The DNA of the CDR3 is TGTGCCAGCAGCTCGCAGGGGCCCCGAGTAAACACTGAAGCTTTCTTT. It codes for CASSSQGPRVNTEAFF.

This clone was seen a few times. The chain couples TRBV19 to TRBJ1-1, with D unclear. The CDR3 has 13 residues. Germline values: CDR1 LNHDA, CDR2 SQIVND (reference sequence). V gave up 6 bases and J gave up 0 bases, with 8 bases separating them. The CDR3 nucleotides are TGTGCCAGTAGCGAGAGGCTGAACACTGAAGCTTTCTTT. Translation: CASSERLNTEAFF.

The DNA of the CDR3 is TGTGCCAGCAGTTACCGGGTCACAGATACGCAGTATTTT. It codes for CASSYRVTDTQYF. J is TRBJ2-3 and V is TRBV6-5; D gene ambiguous. Germline CDR1 is MNHEY and CDR2 is SVGAGI. Trimming pared 2 bases from V and 2 bases from J, leaving 5 bases between. This CDR3 has 13 amino acids.